The sequence of this T cell receptor (beta chain) was determined in a study of T cell changes during pregnancy in multiple sclerosis. This CDR3 is built from 16 residues. V was cut by 10 bases and J by 5 bases, with 26 bases left in between. The germline V gene encodes CDR1 MGHDK and CDR2 SYGVNS. The protocol was immunoSEQ multiplex PCR, while the TCRdb copy is restricted to in-frame clones and leaves out a portion. The top ten clones hold about 2.5% of a sample with some 74,000 clones, 85% to 95% of them seen once. The chain recombines TRBV25-1 with TRBJ1-2; D might be TRBD1 (6 bases). The sequences come from peripheral blood, collected before pregnancy. The clonotype comes from a female donor with multiple sclerosis, enrolled in a pregnancy study. The CDR3 sequence is CATQPSPGTTGYGYTF. The CDR3 bases are TGTGCCACCCAACCTTCGCCAGGGACAACGGGTTATGGCTACACCTTC.